These T cell receptor beta chains were read from a single sample in a study of T cells in localized non-small cell lung cancer. Only in-frame clones appear in the TCRdb table, and some are missing; sequencing was by immunoSEQ multiplex PCR. Among around 50,000 clones listed, roughly 85% were seen once. The material was peripheral blood, obtained before any cancer treatment. The receptors shown here come from an older male donor with stage III squamous cell lung carcinoma. Both conserved end residues are part of each CDR3. The order of the fields is V gene, clone size, J gene, D gene, CDR3 DNA, CDR3 protein. D genes are given only for firm matches. A row's size may be missing; if present it is once, few, many or a size class.

>TRBV7-9|NA|TRBJ1-1|NA
TGTGCCAGCAGCTTAAAACGGACGCAAAATGAAGCTTTCTTT
CASSLKRTQNEAFF
>TRBV6-5|NA|TRBJ2-7|TRBD2
TGTGCCAGCAGTTACTCGATGGCGGGAGCTTCCTACGAGCAGTACTTC
CASSYSMAGASYEQYF
>TRBV19|NA|TRBJ2-7|NA
TGTGCCAGTAGGCATACATACCAAAGCTCCTACGAGCAGTACTTC
CASRHTYQSSYEQYF
>TRBV19|NA|TRBJ2-7|NA
TGTGCCAGTTCCAAAATCGGGGACCCCTGGGTCGAGCAGTACTTC
CASSKIGDPWVEQYF
>TRBV6-1|NA|TRBJ1-1|NA
TGTGCCAGCAGTCCCGGGATTGAAGCTTTCTTT
CASSPGIEAFF
>TRBV2|NA|TRBJ2-1|TRBD2
TGTGCCAGCAGTGAAGGCGGGGGGGCCTACAATGAGCAGTTCTTC
CASSEGGGAYNEQFF
>TRBV5-1|few|TRBJ2-2|NA
TGCGCCAGCAGCTTGCAGGATGGGGAGCTGTTTTTT
CASSLQDGELFF
>TRBV11-3|NA|TRBJ2-2|NA
TGTGCCAGCATGGGGGGGAACACCGGGGAGCTGTTTTTT
CASMGGNTGELFF
>TRBV6-6|NA|TRBJ1-4|TRBD1
TGTGCCAGCAGTCCCAGACAGGGGGCGAGGGAAAAACTGTTTTTT
CASSPRQGAREKLFF
>TRBV5-6|NA|TRBJ2-5|NA
TGTGCCAGCAGCTTAACCCGGACCAGGGGGGGAGAGACCCAGTACTTC
CASSLTRTRGGETQYF
>TRBV5-4|NA|TRBJ1-1|NA
TGTGCCAGCAGCTTGGAAGGGCTCTCTGAAGCTTTCTTT
CASSLEGLSEAFF
>TRBV2|NA|TRBJ1-1|NA
TGTGCCAGCAGTGAGAGGGGCGGGACTGAAGCTTTCTTT
CASSERGGTEAFF
>TRBV6-1|once|TRBJ2-7|NA
TGTGCCAGCACGTCAGGGATCTCCTACGAGCAGTACTTC
CASTSGISYEQYF
>TRBV30|few|TRBJ1-1|NA
TGTGCCTGGAGTGTACATGGGGGGGGATCAGAAGCTTTCTTT
CAWSVHGGGSEAFF
>TRBV19|NA|TRBJ2-7|NA
TGTGCCAGTAGGGCTACCAACTCCTACGAGCAGTACTTC
CASRATNSYEQYF
>TRBV7-8|once|TRBJ2-3|TRBD1
TGTGCCAGCAGCTCCTCAAACAGGGGAGATACGCAGTATTTT
CASSSSNRGDTQYF
>TRBV4-3|NA|TRBJ1-3|NA
TGCGCCAGCAGCCAAGTTCTGTCGATCTCTGGAAACACCATATATTTT
CASSQVLSISGNTIYF
>TRBV29-1|NA|TRBJ2-2|NA
TGCAGCGGCGGGGACTCTTTCACCGGGGAGCTGTTTTTT
CSGGDSFTGELFF
>TRBV7-9|NA|TRBJ2-5|TRBD1
TGTGCCAGCAGCCCCGGACAGGGGAGGGAGCAGTACTTC
CASSPGQGREQYF
>TRBV28|many|TRBJ1-6|NA
TGTGCCAGCACGGGGAGCTCCTATAATTCACCCCTCCACTTT
CASTGSSYNSPLHF
>TRBV6-1|NA|TRBJ1-2|NA
TGTGCCAGCAGTCAGACACCTGAGAACTATGGCTACACCTTC
CASSQTPENYGYTF
>TRBV29-1|NA|TRBJ2-4|NA
TGCAGCGTTGAAGGACAAGGGGCGAGGAGGGTTCAGTACTTC
CSVEGQGARRVQYF